This entry lists 6 T cell receptor beta chains sequenced from one sample in a study of technical replicates of blood from four donors. Generated by immunoSEQ multiplex PCR, the TCRdb table keeps only in-frame clones and is missing some. Here the sample spans approximately 81,000 clones, 90% to 97% being singletons. Sequencing input: T cells isolated from PBMCs. The origin of the receptors is a human donor in good health.

The chain uses TRBV6-5 and TRBJ1-1; 7 nucleotides align to TRBD1. V shed 2 bases, J shed 3 bases, and the junction held 3 bases outside the gene matches. The CDR3 is made up of 14 amino acids. The V gene's germline CDR1 is MNHEY and CDR2 SVGAGI. The CDR3, as DNA: TGTGCCAGCAGTTACGGAGGGGGCTACACTGAAGCTTTCTTT. It translates to CASSYGGGYTEAFF.

CDR3 sequence: CASSLVAGGFNEQFF. The CDR3 DNA reads as TGCGCCAGCAGCTTGGTGGCGGGAGGATTCAATGAGCAGTTCTTC. V usage is TRBV5-1 and J usage is TRBJ2-1; 8 bases are shared with TRBD2. J was trimmed by 6 bases and V by 0 bases; bases with no gene match: 5. Looked up from germline, CDR1 is SGHRS and CDR2 is YFSETQ. The length of the CDR3 is 15 residues.

This chain links TRBV28 with TRBJ2-1, with 7 bases that match TRBD2. Per germline, CDR1 MDHEN and CDR2 SYDVKM. This CDR3 comprises 14 residues. Trimming at V came to 10 bases and at J to 3 bases, leaving 9 bases not matched to a gene. In DNA, the CDR3 is TGTGCCACTTGGCCGGGACTACACTACAATGAGCAGTTCTTC. Its translation: CATWPGLHYNEQFF.

The rearrangement joins TRBV7-2 to TRBJ2-7, with 11 positions matching TRBD2. CDR1 SGHTA and CDR2 FQGNSA come from the germline V gene. The CDR3 covers 19 residues. The J segment lost 2 bases and the V segment lost 2 bases, leaving 14 bases of the junction unmatched. The CDR3 reads CASSLRETVAGGRTYEQYF. For the CDR3, the DNA is TGTGCCAGCAGCTTAAGGGAGACAGTAGCGGGAGGGAGAACCTACGAGCAGTACTTC.

The chain carries TRBV12-5 and TRBJ2-1; 10 nucleotides match TRBD2. The CDR3 loop spans 15 amino acids. CDR1 and CDR2 from the germline V gene are LGHNT and FRNRAP. Trimming at V came to 5 bases and at J to 4 bases, leaving 5 bases not matched to a gene. The CDR3 DNA is TGTGCTAGTGGTCCCGTAGCGGGAGGTTACAATGAGCAGTTCTTC. This encodes CASGPVAGGYNEQFF.

This sequence joins TRBV9 and TRBJ1-1; D is unclear. Trimming pared 0 bases from V and 10 bases from J, leaving 16 bases between. Per germline, CDR1 SGDLS and CDR2 YYNGEE. This CDR3 is 14 amino acids long. CDR3 DNA: TGTGCCAGCAGCGTAGTCGGGGAGTTTCATGGAGCTTTCTTT. Translation: CASSVVGEFHGAFF.